The rows below give T cell receptor beta chains drawn from one sample of a study of blood T cell repertoires in COVID-19. The protocol was immunoSEQ multiplex PCR, while the TCRdb copy is restricted to in-frame clones and leaves out a portion. The top ten clones hold about an eighth of a sample with roughly 160,000 clones, about four fifths of them seen once. The sequenced sample consisted of PBMCs or T cells enriched from blood (not recorded which). All receptors come from a man aged 50-59 years who had recovered from COVID-19. CDR3s include the opening cysteine and the closing phenylalanine or tryptophan. D genes are given only for firm matches. For some rows the clone size is stated as once, few or many, or as a class when expanded; others skip it.

CDR3aa,CDR3nt,v_gene,d_gene,abundance,j_gene
CASSLLAGYTF,TGTGCCAGCAGCTTATTGGCCGGCTACACCTTC,TRBV7-9,NA,NA,TRBJ1-2
CASSFGGEATEAFF,TGTGCCAGCAGCTTCGGTGGGGAGGCCACTGAAGCTTTCTTT,TRBV9,NA,NA,TRBJ1-1
CAWSWPGTGFSPLHF,TGTGCCTGGAGTTGGCCCGGGACAGGGTTCTCACCCCTCCACTTT,TRBV30,TRBD1,NA,TRBJ1-6
CASSRRGEATNYGYTF,TGTGCCAGCAGTAGAAGAGGGGAGGCAACAAACTATGGCTACACCTTC,TRBV16,NA,NA,TRBJ1-2
CASSQDHRLSSLAKNIQYF,TGCGCCAGCAGCCAAGACCATCGACTATCATCTCTAGCCAAAAACATTCAGTACTTC,TRBV4-1,NA,NA,TRBJ2-4
CASSFGGFDYGYTF,TGTGCCAGCAGCTTTGGGGGGTTTGACTATGGCTACACCTTC,TRBV7-9,NA,NA,TRBJ1-2
CASSEQGRGSPLHF,TGCGCCAGCAGTGAGCAGGGCCGTGGATCACCCCTCCACTTT,TRBV10-1,NA,NA,TRBJ1-6
CASSPRTGMRQTQYF,TGCGCCAGCAGCCCCCGGACAGGGATGAGGCAGACCCAGTACTTC,TRBV5-1,TRBD1,NA,TRBJ2-5
CASSFQTGLAGPNEQFF,TGCGCCAGCAGCTTTCAAACCGGACTAGCGGGACCCAATGAGCAGTTCTTC,TRBV5-1,TRBD2,NA,TRBJ2-1
CVSSPGTKNTGELFF,TGTGTCAGTAGTCCCGGGACAAAGAACACCGGGGAGCTGTTTTTT,TRBV19,NA,NA,TRBJ2-2
CASSQQASGGDNEQFF,TGTGCCAGCAGCCAACAAGCTAGCGGGGGGGACAATGAGCAGTTCTTC,TRBV4-2,TRBD2,once,TRBJ2-1
CASSPLPETQYF,TGTGCCAGCAGTCCACTCCCCGAGACCCAGTACTTC,TRBV6-6,NA,NA,TRBJ2-5
CASSVAGDRGTDTQYF,TGTGCCAGCAGCGTAGCTGGGGACAGGGGCACAGATACGCAGTATTTT,TRBV9,TRBD1,NA,TRBJ2-3
CASSSRGGGEKLFF,TGTGCCAGCAGCTCCCGGGGGGGAGGTGAAAAACTGTTTTTT,TRBV5-4,NA,NA,TRBJ1-4
CASSPQSLDGYTF,TGTGCCAGCAGCCCACAGTCGCTGGATGGCTACACCTTC,TRBV7-9,NA,few,TRBJ1-2
CASSRQGRSPLHF,TGTGCCAGCAGCCGACAGGGAAGATCACCCCTCCACTTT,TRBV9,TRBD1,NA,TRBJ1-6
CASSGPPPDTQYF,TGCGCCAGCAGCGGGCCTCCACCAGATACGCAGTATTTT,TRBV5-1,NA,NA,TRBJ2-3
CASSSTGGYGYTF,TGTGCCAGCAGCTCAACAGGCGGCTATGGCTACACCTTC,TRBV7-3,NA,NA,TRBJ1-2
CASSVQGANEKLFF,TGTGCCAGCAGCGTACAGGGGGCAAATGAAAAACTGTTTTTT,TRBV7-9,TRBD1,NA,TRBJ1-4
CASSPGQGVLSAFF,TGTGCCAGCTCACCAGGGCAGGGTGTGTTGTCCGCTTTCTTT,TRBV18,NA,NA,TRBJ1-1
CASSLQGRDYTF,TGCGCCAGCAGCTTACAGGGAAGGGACTACACCTTC,TRBV5-1,NA,NA,TRBJ1-2
CASSETRVEQYF,TGTGCCAGCAGCGAGACCCGGGTCGAGCAGTACTTC,TRBV7-9,NA,once,TRBJ2-7
CASSQGRGVQFF,TGTGCCAGCAGCCAAGGCAGGGGAGTGCAGTTCTTC,TRBV3-1/TRBV3-2,NA,NA,TRBJ2-1
CASSLEARGYNEQFF,TGTGCCAGCAGCTTAGAGGCTAGGGGCTACAATGAGCAGTTCTTC,TRBV11-2,NA,NA,TRBJ2-1
CASSKGTSGGRRLGGELFF,TGTGCCAGTAGTAAAGGGACTAGCGGGGGCCGTCGGTTGGGCGGGGAGCTGTTTTTT,TRBV19,TRBD2,NA,TRBJ2-2
CASSPGTGNGYTF,TGTGCCAGCTCACCCGGGACAGGGAATGGCTACACCTTC,TRBV18,TRBD1,NA,TRBJ1-2
CASRKDSNTEAFF,TGTGCCAGCAGAAAGGACAGCAACACTGAAGCTTTCTTT,TRBV6-5,NA,NA,TRBJ1-1
CASSPRTGGEAFF,TGTGCCAGCAGCCCCCGGACAGGGGGCGAAGCTTTCTTT,TRBV9,TRBD1,NA,TRBJ1-1
CSVDTLNTGELFF,TGCAGCGTTGATACGCTAAACACCGGGGAGCTGTTTTTT,TRBV29-1,NA,NA,TRBJ2-2
CASRAKNEKLFF,TGTGCCAGCAGGGCAAAGAATGAAAAACTGTTTTTT,TRBV6-6,NA,NA,TRBJ1-4
CASSLGASGGLPYEQYF,TGTGCCAGCAGCTTAGGGGCTAGCGGGGGACTTCCCTACGAGCAGTACTTC,TRBV7-2,TRBD2,once,TRBJ2-7
CASTPRDTQYF,TGTGCCAGCACCCCGAGAGATACGCAGTATTTT,TRBV7-9,NA,NA,TRBJ2-3
CASSLRTGGSQPQHF,TGTGCCAGCAGCTTAAGGACAGGGGGAAGTCAGCCCCAGCATTTT,TRBV7-2,TRBD1,many,TRBJ1-5
CASSQVRVGSTEAFF,TGCGCCAGCAGCCAAGTCAGGGTTGGATCCACTGAAGCTTTCTTT,TRBV4-3,NA,NA,TRBJ1-1
CASSYNIGGPQQPQHF,TGTGCCAGCAGTTACAATATCGGGGGACCCCAACAGCCCCAGCATTTT,TRBV6-5,NA,NA,TRBJ1-5
CASSYYIPGNTEAFF,TGTGCCAGCAGTTACTACATCCCAGGGAACACTGAAGCTTTCTTT,TRBV6-5,NA,NA,TRBJ1-1
CASSLGGTGEINQPQHF,TGCGCCAGCAGCTTGGGCGGGACAGGGGAAATAAATCAGCCCCAGCATTTT,TRBV5-1,TRBD1,NA,TRBJ1-5
CASSQGQGRYTF,TGTGCCAGCAGCCAGGGACAGGGTCGCTACACCTTC,TRBV11-2,TRBD1,NA,TRBJ1-2
CASSQNHRGPLHF,TGTGCCAGCAGCCAAAACCACAGGGGGCCCCTCCACTTT,TRBV3-1/TRBV3-2,TRBD1,NA,TRBJ1-6
CASRSAPDRVKGYTF,TGTGCCAGCCGATCTGCTCCAGACAGGGTGAAAGGCTACACCTTC,TRBV5-5,TRBD1,NA,TRBJ1-2
CASSPPPGQTTDTQYF,TGTGCCAGCTCACCGCCCCCGGGACAGACCACAGATACGCAGTATTTT,TRBV18,TRBD1,NA,TRBJ2-3
CASSPRQGTGQPQHF,TGTGCCAGCTCACCAAGACAGGGGACGGGTCAGCCCCAGCATTTT,TRBV18,TRBD1,NA,TRBJ1-5
CASSQTRTNEKLFF,TGTGCCAGCAGCCAGACTCGTACTAATGAAAAACTGTTTTTT,TRBV3-1/TRBV3-2,NA,NA,TRBJ1-4
CASSLGSGQSSYEQYF,TGTGCCAGCAGCTTAGGATCCGGACAGAGCTCCTACGAGCAGTACTTC,TRBV13,NA,NA,TRBJ2-7
CACAQSPMNTEAFF,TGTGCCTGTGCCCAAAGCCCGATGAACACTGAAGCTTTCTTT,TRBV5-8,NA,NA,TRBJ1-1
CASSEKGRREGYTF,TGTGCCAGCAGTGAAAAAGGGAGGAGGGAAGGCTACACCTTC,TRBV2,NA,few,TRBJ1-2
CSVQRQPNTEAFF,TGCAGCGTCCAAAGACAGCCGAACACTGAAGCTTTCTTT,TRBV29-1,NA,few,TRBJ1-1
CASSLAIQGYGGYTF,TGTGCCAGCAGCTTAGCGATACAGGGTTATGGGGGCTACACCTTC,TRBV7-2,NA,NA,TRBJ1-2
CAWSLGAAGNSPLHF,TGTGCCTGGAGTCTGGGGGCGGCGGGTAATTCACCCCTCCACTTT,TRBV30,NA,NA,TRBJ1-6
CSVATGFSQPQHF,TGCAGCGTTGCCACAGGTTTCAGCCAGCCCCAGCATTTT,TRBV29-1,NA,NA,TRBJ1-5
CASGGVLSYEQYF,TGTGCCAGCGGGGGGGTCCTCTCCTACGAGCAGTACTTC,TRBV27,TRBD2,NA,TRBJ2-7
CATALTGGTYNSPLHF,TGTGCCACCGCCCTTACCGGAGGGACCTATAATTCACCCCTCCACTTT,TRBV2,NA,NA,TRBJ1-6
CASLDRDYGYTF,TGCGCCAGCCTGGACAGGGACTATGGCTACACCTTC,TRBV10-1,TRBD1,NA,TRBJ1-2
CASSGGVGGFPGELFF,TGTGCCAGCAGTGGGGGAGTAGGGGGCTTTCCCGGGGAGCTGTTTTTT,TRBV6-1,TRBD1,NA,TRBJ2-2
CASSPQTGVETEAFF,TGTGCCAGCAGCCCCCAGACAGGGGTGGAGACTGAAGCTTTCTTT,TRBV9,TRBD1,NA,TRBJ1-1
CASSQELAGGLRTQYF,TGTGCCAGCAGCCAAGAACTAGCGGGGGGCTTAAGAACGCAGTATTTT,TRBV4-2,TRBD2,NA,TRBJ2-3
CASSYSGGGLTDTQYF,TGTGCCAGCAGTTACTCGGGCGGGGGGCTGACAGATACGCAGTATTTT,TRBV6-5,TRBD2,NA,TRBJ2-3